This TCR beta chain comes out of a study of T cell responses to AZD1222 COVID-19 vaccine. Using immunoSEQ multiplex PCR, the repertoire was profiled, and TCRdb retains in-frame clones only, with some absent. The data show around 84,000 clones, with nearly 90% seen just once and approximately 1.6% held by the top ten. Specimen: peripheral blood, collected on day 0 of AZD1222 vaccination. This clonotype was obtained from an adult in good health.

The CDR3 here is CASSYDRGTHEQYF. In DNA form, the CDR3 reads TGTGCCAGCAGTTACGACAGGGGGACCCACGAGCAGTACTTC. This chain links TRBV6-5 with TRBJ2-7; 9 bases are a match to TRBD1. Germline CDR1 reads MNHEY; CDR2 reads SVGAGI. After removal of 2 bases from V and 5 bases from J, the junction contained 4 bases not matched to a gene. CDR3 length: 14 residues.